The 21 T cell receptor beta chains below come from one sample, sequenced in a study of low-dose radiotherapy and immunotherapy resistance in tumors. Time point here: before trial treatment. Priming of first-strand cDNA relied on TRAV- and TRBV-specific primers (covering alpha and beta chains). TCR amplification involved around 22 PCR cycles with a constant-region primer and V-primer adapter. TCRdb fed the reads into MiXCR, producing one record per CDR3 protein. The sample lists 64,000 or so distinct CDR3 sequences; around 27% were seen once. Sequenced here: PBMCs, sampled before treatment. Receptors were obtained from a male donor with rectosigmoid adenocarcinoma.

This clonotype has ten or more counts. At one boundary the junction diverges from the germline segment, which might be a read error. V gene TRBV7-7 combines with J gene TRBJ1-5; D remains ambiguous. Germline CDR1 is SSHAT and CDR2 is FNYEAQ (reference sequence). The CDR3 consists of 13 residues. Here the CDR3 reads CASSLAEDQPQHF. DNA of the CDR3: TGTGCTAGCAGCTTAGCGGAAGATCAGCCCCAGCATTTT.

This clonotype was detected many times. The genes are TRBV7-2 and TRBJ1-2, with 9 bases aligning to TRBD1. Germline V gene data show CDR1 as SGHTA and CDR2 as FQGNSA. The length of the CDR3 is 15 residues. V shed 4 bases, J shed 6 bases, and the junction held 9 bases outside the gene matches. The CDR3 sequence is CASSSYGTGFNGYTF. In DNA form, the CDR3 reads TGTGCCAGCAGCTCATACGGGACAGGGTTTAATGGCTACACCTTC. Based on the CDR3 plus reference TRBV7-2 and TRBJ1-2, the full variable domain is GAGVSQSPSNKVTEKGKDVELRCDPISGHTALYWYRQSLGQGLEFLIYFQGNSAPDKSGLPSDRFSAERTGGSVSTLTIQRTQQEDSAVYLCASSSYGTGFNGYTFGSGTRLTVV.

This clonotype was observed many times. A junction end diverges from the germline sequence, so it may reflect a read error. V and J are TRBV5-1 and TRBJ1-4; no clear D gene. Per the germline V gene, CDR1 is SGHRS and CDR2 is YFSETQ. The CDR3 runs to 14 residues. Here the CDR3 reads CASSLTLTKEKLFF. CDR3 nucleotide sequence: TGCGCCAGCAGCTTAACACTCACTAAGGAAAAACTGTTTTTT.

This clonotype has a handful of counts. The chain employs TRBV6-2 or TRBV6-3 and TRBJ2-2; 10 nucleotides agree with TRBD1. CDR1 and CDR2 (germline): MNHEY, SVGEGT. V shed 9 bases, J shed 3 bases, and the junction held 7 bases outside the gene matches. The CDR3 consists of 15 residues. The CDR3: CASTRGTGDTGELFF. CDR3 nucleotides: TGTGCCAGTACTAGGGGGACAGGGGACACCGGGGAGCTGTTTTTT.

The chain is built from TRBV9 and TRBJ2-1, with TRBD1 matching 9 bases. The CDR3 is made up of 15 amino acids. V lost 3 bases and J lost 5; bases outside the gene matches: 6. The V gene's germline CDR1 is SGDLS and CDR2 YYNGEE. The CDR3 coding sequence is TGTGCCAGCAGCGAAGGGACAGGGACAGACAATGAGCAGTTCTTC. Translating it yields CASSEGTGTDNEQFF.

At least ten counts were recorded for this clonotype. The rearrangement uses TRBV6-2 or TRBV6-3 and TRBJ2-1; 11 bases are a match to TRBD2. The CDR3 sequence is 15 residues long. The ends lost 5 bases at V and 5 bases at J; junction bases unmatched: 5. Germline CDR1 and CDR2: MNHEY and SVGEGT. The CDR3, as DNA: TGTGCCAGCAGTGGGGCTAGCGGGGGGAACAATGAGCAGTTCTTC. It encodes CASSGASGGNNEQFF.

The table lists this clonotype with many counts. In nucleotides, the CDR3 is TGTGCCAGCAGCTCTCCGGGACAGACTACCTACGAGCAGTACTTC. As protein: CASSSPGQTTYEQYF. The gene calls are TRBV7-9 and TRBJ2-7; 7 nucleotides line up with TRBD1. Unmatched junction bases numbered 8, after V lost 4 bases and J lost 2 bases. The CDR3 has 15 amino acids. In germline, CDR1 is SEHNR, CDR2 FQNEAQ (reference sequence).

Note on this clonotype: Only one base separates this from a far larger clonotype, so it likely reflects a read error. The genes are TRBV6-6 and TRBJ2-7; 7 bases align to TRBD1. Germline values: CDR1 MNHNY, CDR2 SVGAGI (reference sequence). The CDR3 loop spans 15 amino acids. The CDR3 protein is CASNTPTGSKYGQYF. As DNA, the CDR3 is TGTGCCAGCAATACGCCGACAGGGTCCAAGTACGGGCAGTACTTC.

The sample holds one count of this clonotype. This is likely an artifact of a read error, given a far larger clone one base away. V is TRBV12-3 or TRBV12-4 and J is TRBJ2-7; 11 bases agree with TRBD2. The length of the CDR3 is 20 residues. J gave up 7 bases and V 6 bases, and 26 bases lay outside the gene matches. The CDR3 DNA reads as TGTGCCAGCAGCCGCCGTCCCGCCTTTCTTGGGACTAGCGGCGACAATGAGCAGTACTTC. Protein: CASSRRPAFLGTSGDNEQYF.

This clonotype was observed many times. V usage is TRBV4-3 and J usage is TRBJ2-7; D ambiguous. V gave up 5 bases and J gave up 2 bases, with 16 bases separating them. The CDR3 loop spans 15 amino acids. CDR1 LGHNA and CDR2 YSLEER come from the germline V gene. CDR3 residues: CASSEYLDGTYEQYF. The CDR3 region has the DNA TGCGCCAGCAGCGAATACTTAGACGGTACCTACGAGCAGTACTTC.

Turning to this clonotype: It is likely a read error: a sequence one base away is far more abundant. The chain couples TRBV28 to TRBJ2-1; a weak D match, TRBD2 (5 bases). V was pared by 4 bases and J by 8 bases, with 18 bases between. CDR3 length equals 15 residues. CDR1 is MDHEN and CDR2 is SYDVKM in the germline V gene. The CDR3 DNA reads as TGTGCCAGCAGTTCCGGGGTAGCCGACTTCGATGAGCAGTTCTTC. It is translated as CASSSGVADFDEQFF.

This clonotype appeared once. This chain links TRBV28 with TRBJ1-4; TRBD1 might be the D (6 bases). The CDR3 spans 16 residues. V lost 7 bases, J lost 0 bases, and 15 bases lay in between. The V gene's germline CDR1 is MDHEN and CDR2 SYDVKM. The CDR3 spells CASTLTGLATNEKLFF. The CDR3 DNA sequence: TGTGCCAGCACCCTGACAGGCCTTGCAACTAATGAAAAACTGTTTTTT.

The rearrangement uses TRBV19 and TRBJ1-5, with D unclear. Between the trimmed V and J ends, which lost 7 bases and 3 bases, there was a span of 16 bases. The CDR3 has 15 amino acids. Germline V gene sequence: CDR1 LNHDA, CDR2 SQIVND (reference sequence). The CDR3 protein is CASNRQRLANQPQHF. The DNA of the CDR3 is TGTGCCAGTAATCGGCAGAGGTTGGCCAATCAGCCCCAGCATTTT.

This clonotype was picked up a small number of times. Since a far larger clone is one base different, this is likely a read error. The V gene is TRBV20-1, the J gene TRBJ2-5, with TRBD1 matching over 10 bases. The CDR3 has 14 amino acids. V shed 4 bases and J 11 bases; nucleotides not matched to a gene: 13. Germline loops: CDR1 DFQATT, CDR2 SNEGSKA (reference sequence). The CDR3 region has the DNA TGCAGTGCTAAGGACAGGGGGAATCTGCATGAGCAGTACTTC. Encoded protein: CSAKDRGNLHEQYF.

In this sample, this clonotype turned up many times. The gene calls are TRBV7-3 and TRBJ2-1; 7 nucleotides agree with TRBD2. Germline CDR1 SGHTA, CDR2 FQGTGA. Trimming at V came to 2 bases and at J to 7 bases, leaving 17 bases not matched to a gene. The CDR3 has 18 amino acids. DNA for the CDR3: TGTGCCAGCAGCTTAGTTGCGAGTCGGGCTAGCGGATTAAATGAGCAGTTCTTC. Translated, it gives CASSLVASRASGLNEQFF.

Details on this clonotype: The DNA is omitted, as the CDR3 cannot be located on it reliably, and the CDR3 follows TCRdb's listing. The chain couples TRBV3-1 to TRBJ2-2. The CDR3 length equals 15 residues, ends included. Per germline, CDR1 LGHDT and CDR2 YNNKEL (reference sequence). CDR3 protein: CASSRLANTGELFFF.

This clonotype was seen a single time. Compared with germline, one end of the junction differs, possibly owing to a read error. The chain couples TRBV4-3 to TRBJ2-6, with D perhaps matching TRBD1 (5 bases). Per the germline V gene, CDR1 is LGHNA and CDR2 is YSLEER. The CDR3 totals 16 residues. Written as DNA, the CDR3 is TGCGCCAGCAGCCAAGGAGCAGTCTCTGGGGCAAACGTCCTGACTTTC. Translated: CASSQGAVSGANVLTF.

This chain links TRBV27 with TRBJ1-1; D is uncertain. Germline CDR1 and CDR2: MNHEY and SMNVEV (reference sequence). Trimming removed 5 bases at V and 4 bases at J, with 11 bases between. The length of the CDR3 is 13 residues. The CDR3 loop is CASSVASGTEAFF. Written as DNA, the CDR3 is TGTGCCAGCAGTGTCGCCTCGGGCACTGAAGCTTTCTTT.

This clonotype has ten or more counts. The chain is built from TRBV5-1 and TRBJ2-1, with 7 bases lining up with TRBD1. Trimming took 5 bases from V and 6 from J; bases not matched to a gene: 8. Germline lookup yields CDR1 SGHRS and CDR2 YFSETQ. The CDR3 spans 14 residues. The CDR3 protein is CASRHRGDGNEQFF. CDR3 sequence (DNA): TGCGCCAGCAGGCACAGGGGAGATGGCAATGAGCAGTTCTTC.

This clonotype showed up many times. The chain links TRBV28 to TRBJ2-7, with D hard to call. The V gene lost 4 bases and the J gene lost 8 bases, with 9 bases spanning the gap. This CDR3 comprises 11 residues. Germline lookup yields CDR1 MDHEN and CDR2 SYDVKM. The CDR3 nucleotides read TGTGCCAGCAGTTACCTCCGGCAGCAGTACTTC. Translation gives CASSYLRQQYF. The full variable domain, with the rest looked up from reference TRBV28 and TRBJ2-7, is DVKVTQSSRYLVKRTGEKVFLECVQDMDHENMFWYRQDPGLGLRLIYFSYDVKMKEKGDIPEGYSVSREKKERFSLILESASTNQTSMYLCASSYLRQQYFGPGTRLTVT.

This clonotype was recorded a few times. V gene TRBV2 combines with J gene TRBJ2-3; TRBD2 agrees at 9 bases. V shed 2 bases and J 4 bases; nucleotides not matched to a gene: 1. The CDR3 totals 14 residues. CDR1 is SNHLY, CDR2 FYNNEI, per germline. CDR3 in amino acids: CASSEIAGADTQYF. CDR3 sequence (DNA): TGTGCCAGCAGTGAAATAGCGGGGGCAGATACGCAGTATTTT. The full variable domain, completed using reference TRBV2 and TRBJ2-3, is EPEVTQTPSHQVTQMGQEVILRCVPISNHLYFYWYRQILGQKVEFLVSFYNNEISEKSEIFDDQFSVERPDGSNFTLKIRSTKLEDSAMYFCASSEIAGADTQYFGPGTRLTVL.